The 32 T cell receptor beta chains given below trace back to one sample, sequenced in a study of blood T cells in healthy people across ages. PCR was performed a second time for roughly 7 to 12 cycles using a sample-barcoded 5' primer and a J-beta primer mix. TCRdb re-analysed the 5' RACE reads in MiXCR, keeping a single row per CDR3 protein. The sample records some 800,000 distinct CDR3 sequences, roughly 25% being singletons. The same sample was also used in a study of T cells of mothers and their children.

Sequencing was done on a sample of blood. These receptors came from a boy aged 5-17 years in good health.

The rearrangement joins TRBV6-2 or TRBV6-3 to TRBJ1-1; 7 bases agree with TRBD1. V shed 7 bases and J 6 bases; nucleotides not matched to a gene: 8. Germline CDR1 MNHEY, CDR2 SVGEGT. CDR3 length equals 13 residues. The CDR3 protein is CASTRTGPPEAFF. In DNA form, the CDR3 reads TGTGCCAGCACTAGGACAGGCCCCCCTGAAGCTTTCTTT.

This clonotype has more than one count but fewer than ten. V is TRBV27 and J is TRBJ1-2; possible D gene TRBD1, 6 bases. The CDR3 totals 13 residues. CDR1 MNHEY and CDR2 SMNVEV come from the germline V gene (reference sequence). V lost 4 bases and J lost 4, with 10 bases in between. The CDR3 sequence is CASSYRAGYGYTF. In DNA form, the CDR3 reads TGTGCCAGCAGTTACAGGGCGGGCTATGGCTACACCTTC.

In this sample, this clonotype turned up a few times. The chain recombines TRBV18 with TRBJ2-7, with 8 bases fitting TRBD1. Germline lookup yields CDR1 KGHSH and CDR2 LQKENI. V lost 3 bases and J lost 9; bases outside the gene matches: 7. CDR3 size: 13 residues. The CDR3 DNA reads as TGTGCCAGCTCACCCATGGACAGGGCCGCGCAGTACTTC. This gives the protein CASSPMDRAAQYF.

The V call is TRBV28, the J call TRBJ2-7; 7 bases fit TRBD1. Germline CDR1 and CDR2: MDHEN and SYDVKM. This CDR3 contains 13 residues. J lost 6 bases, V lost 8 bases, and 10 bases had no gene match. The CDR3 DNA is TGTGCCAGCTACCCTAGGAGACAGGGCGAGCAGTACTTC. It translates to CASYPRRQGEQYF.

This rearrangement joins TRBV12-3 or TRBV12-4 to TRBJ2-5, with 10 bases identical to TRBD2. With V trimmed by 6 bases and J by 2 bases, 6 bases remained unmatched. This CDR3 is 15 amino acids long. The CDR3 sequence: CASRSLAGLQETQYF. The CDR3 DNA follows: TGTGCCAGCAGGTCACTAGCGGGGTTACAAGAGACCCAGTACTTC.

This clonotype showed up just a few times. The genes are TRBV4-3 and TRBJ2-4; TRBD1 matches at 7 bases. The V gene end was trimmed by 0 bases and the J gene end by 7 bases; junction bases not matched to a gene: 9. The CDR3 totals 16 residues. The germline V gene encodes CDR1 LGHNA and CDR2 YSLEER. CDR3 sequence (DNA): TGCGCCAGCAGCCAAGAAGGGGCCAGGGGGTGGAACATTCAGTACTTC. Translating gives CASSQEGARGWNIQYF.

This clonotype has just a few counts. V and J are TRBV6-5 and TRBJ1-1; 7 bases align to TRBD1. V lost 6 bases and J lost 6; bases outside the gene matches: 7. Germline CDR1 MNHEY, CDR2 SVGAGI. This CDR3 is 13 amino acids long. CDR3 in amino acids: CASRWEGASEAFF. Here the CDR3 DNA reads TGTGCCAGCAGATGGGAGGGGGCATCTGAAGCTTTCTTT.

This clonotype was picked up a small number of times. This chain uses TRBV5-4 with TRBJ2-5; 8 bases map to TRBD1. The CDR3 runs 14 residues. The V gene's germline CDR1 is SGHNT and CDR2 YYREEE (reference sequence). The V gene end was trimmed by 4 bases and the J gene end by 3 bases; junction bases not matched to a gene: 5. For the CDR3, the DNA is TGTGCCAGCAGCGCGGGACAGGCAGAAGAGACCCAGTACTTC. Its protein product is CASSAGQAEETQYF.

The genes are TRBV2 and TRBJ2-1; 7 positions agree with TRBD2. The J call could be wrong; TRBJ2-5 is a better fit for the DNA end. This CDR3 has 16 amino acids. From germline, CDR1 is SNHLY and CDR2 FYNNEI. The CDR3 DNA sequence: TGTGCCAGCAGTGAAGGGAGCGGGGTGGGAGAAGAGACCCAGTACTTC. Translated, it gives CASSEGSGVGEETQYF.

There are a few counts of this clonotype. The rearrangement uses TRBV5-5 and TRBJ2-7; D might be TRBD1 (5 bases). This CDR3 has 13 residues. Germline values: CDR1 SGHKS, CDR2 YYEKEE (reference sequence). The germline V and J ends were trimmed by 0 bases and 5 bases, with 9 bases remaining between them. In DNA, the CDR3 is TGTGCCAGCAGCTTGGAGTGGGGCAACGAGCAGTACTTC. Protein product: CASSLEWGNEQYF.

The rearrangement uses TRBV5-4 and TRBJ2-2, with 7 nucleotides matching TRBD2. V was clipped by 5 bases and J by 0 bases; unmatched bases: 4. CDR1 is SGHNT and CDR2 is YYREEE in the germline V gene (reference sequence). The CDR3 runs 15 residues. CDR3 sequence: CASRWGGANTGELFF. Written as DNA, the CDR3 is TGTGCCAGCAGATGGGGGGGTGCGAACACCGGGGAGCTGTTTTTT.

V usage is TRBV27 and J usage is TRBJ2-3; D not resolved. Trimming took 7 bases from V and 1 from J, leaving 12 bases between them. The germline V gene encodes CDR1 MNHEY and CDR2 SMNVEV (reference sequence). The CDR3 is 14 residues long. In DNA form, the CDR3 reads TGTGCCAGCAAGGACGATGTACGCACAGATACGCAGTATTTT. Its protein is CASKDDVRTDTQYF.

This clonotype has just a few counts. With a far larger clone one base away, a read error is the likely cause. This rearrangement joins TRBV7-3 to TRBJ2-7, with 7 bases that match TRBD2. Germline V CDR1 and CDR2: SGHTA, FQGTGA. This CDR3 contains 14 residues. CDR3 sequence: CASSSLSGPYGQYF. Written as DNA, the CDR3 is TGTGCCAGCAGCTCACTTAGCGGGCCCTACGGGCAGTACTTC.

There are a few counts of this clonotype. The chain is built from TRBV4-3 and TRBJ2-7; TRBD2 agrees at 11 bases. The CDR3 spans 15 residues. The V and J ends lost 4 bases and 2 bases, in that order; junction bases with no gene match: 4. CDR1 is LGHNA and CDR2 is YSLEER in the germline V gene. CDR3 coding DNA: TGCGCCAGCAGCCTAAGACTAGCGGGACCCTACGAGCAGTACTTC. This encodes CASSLRLAGPYEQYF.

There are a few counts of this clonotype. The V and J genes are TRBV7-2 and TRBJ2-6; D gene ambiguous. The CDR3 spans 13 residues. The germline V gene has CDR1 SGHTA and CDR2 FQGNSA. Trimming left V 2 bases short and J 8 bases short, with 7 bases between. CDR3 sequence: CASSLRATNVLTF. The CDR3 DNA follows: TGTGCCAGCAGCTTAAGGGCGACCAACGTCCTGACTTTC. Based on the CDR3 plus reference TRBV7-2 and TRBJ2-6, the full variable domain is GAGVSQSPSNKVTEKGKDVELRCDPISGHTALYWYRQSLGQGLEFLIYFQGNSAPDKSGLPSDRFSAERTGGSVSTLTIQRTQQEDSAVYLCASSLRATNVLTFGAGSRLTVL.

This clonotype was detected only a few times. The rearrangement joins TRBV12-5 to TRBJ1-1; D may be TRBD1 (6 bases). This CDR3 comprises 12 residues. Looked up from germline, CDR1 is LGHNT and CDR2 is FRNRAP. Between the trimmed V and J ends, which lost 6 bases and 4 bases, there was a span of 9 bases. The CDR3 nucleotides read TGTGCTAGTGGCGAGGGGGGCACTGAAGCTTTCTTT. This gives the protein CASGEGGTEAFF.

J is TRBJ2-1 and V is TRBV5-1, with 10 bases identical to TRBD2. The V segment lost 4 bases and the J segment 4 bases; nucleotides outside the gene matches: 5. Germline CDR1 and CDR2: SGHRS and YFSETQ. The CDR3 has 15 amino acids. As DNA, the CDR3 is TGCGCCAGCAGCCGGGGACTAGCGACTTACAATGAGCAGTTCTTC. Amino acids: CASSRGLATYNEQFF.

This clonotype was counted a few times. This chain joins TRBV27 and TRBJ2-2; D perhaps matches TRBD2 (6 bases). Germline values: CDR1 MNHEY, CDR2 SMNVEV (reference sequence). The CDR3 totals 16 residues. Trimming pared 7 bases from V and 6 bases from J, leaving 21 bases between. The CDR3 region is CASKIRALGSAGELFF. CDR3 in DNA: TGTGCCAGCAAGATCCGGGCCCTCGGGAGTGCCGGGGAGCTGTTTTTT.

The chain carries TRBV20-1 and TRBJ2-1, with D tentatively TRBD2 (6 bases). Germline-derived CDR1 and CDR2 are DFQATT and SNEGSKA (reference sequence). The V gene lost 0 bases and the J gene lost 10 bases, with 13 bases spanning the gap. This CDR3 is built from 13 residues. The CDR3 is CSAREGIGSEQFF. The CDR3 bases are TGCAGTGCTAGAGAGGGAATCGGGAGCGAGCAGTTCTTC.

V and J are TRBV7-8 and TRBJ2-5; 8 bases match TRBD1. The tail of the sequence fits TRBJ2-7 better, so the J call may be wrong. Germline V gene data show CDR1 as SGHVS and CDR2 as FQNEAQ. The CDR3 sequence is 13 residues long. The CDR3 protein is CASRDRTYNEQYF. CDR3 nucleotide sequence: TGTGCCAGTCGGGACAGGACGTACAACGAGCAGTACTTC.

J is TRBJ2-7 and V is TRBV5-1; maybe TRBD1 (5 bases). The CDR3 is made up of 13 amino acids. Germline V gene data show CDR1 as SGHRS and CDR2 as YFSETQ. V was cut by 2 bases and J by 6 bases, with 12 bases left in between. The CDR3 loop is CASSLGDMGEQYF. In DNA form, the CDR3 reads TGCGCCAGCAGCTTAGGGGATATGGGCGAGCAGTACTTC.

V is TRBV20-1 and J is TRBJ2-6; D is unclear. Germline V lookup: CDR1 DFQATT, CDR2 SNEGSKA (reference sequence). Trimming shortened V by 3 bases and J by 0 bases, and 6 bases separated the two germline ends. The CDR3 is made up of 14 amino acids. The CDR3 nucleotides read TGCAGTGCTAGGTCCGTCTCTGGGGCCAACGTCCTGACTTTC. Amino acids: CSARSVSGANVLTF.

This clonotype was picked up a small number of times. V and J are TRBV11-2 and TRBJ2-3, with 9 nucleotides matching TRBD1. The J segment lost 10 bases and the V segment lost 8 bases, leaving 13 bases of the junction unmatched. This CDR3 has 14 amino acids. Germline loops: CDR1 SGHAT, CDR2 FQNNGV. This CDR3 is CASSLRQGVGAQYF. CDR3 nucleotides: TGTGCCAGCTCCTTAAGACAGGGGGTCGGGGCGCAGTATTTT. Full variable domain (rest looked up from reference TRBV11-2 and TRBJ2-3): EAGVAQSPRYKIIEKRQSVAFWCNPISGHATLYWYQQILGQGPKLLIQFQNNGVVDDSQLPKDRFSAERLKGVDSTLKIQPAKLEDSAVYLCASSLRQGVGAQYFGPGTRLTVL.

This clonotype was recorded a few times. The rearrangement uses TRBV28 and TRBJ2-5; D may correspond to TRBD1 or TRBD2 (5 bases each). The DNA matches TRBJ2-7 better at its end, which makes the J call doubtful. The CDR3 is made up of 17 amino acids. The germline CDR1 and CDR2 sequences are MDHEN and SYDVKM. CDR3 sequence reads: CASQHQGWDPSSYEQYF. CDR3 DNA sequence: TGTGCCAGCCAGCATCAGGGTTGGGACCCCTCCTCCTACGAGCAGTACTTC.

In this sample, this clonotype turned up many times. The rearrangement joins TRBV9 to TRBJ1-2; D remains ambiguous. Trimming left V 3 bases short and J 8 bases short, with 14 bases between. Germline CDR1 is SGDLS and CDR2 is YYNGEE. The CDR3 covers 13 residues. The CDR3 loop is CASSGGRVGGYTF. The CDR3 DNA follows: TGTGCCAGCAGCGGCGGAAGAGTGGGAGGCTACACCTTC. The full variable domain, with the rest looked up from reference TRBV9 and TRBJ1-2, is DSGVTQTPKHLITATGQRVTLRCSPRSGDLSVYWYQQSLDQGLQFLIQYYNGEERAKGNILERFSAQQFPDLHSELNLSSLELGDSALYFCASSGGRVGGYTFGSGTRLTVV.

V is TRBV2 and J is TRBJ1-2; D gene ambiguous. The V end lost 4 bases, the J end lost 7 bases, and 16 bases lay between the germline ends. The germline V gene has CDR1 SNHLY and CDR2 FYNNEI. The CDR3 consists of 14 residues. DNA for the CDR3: TGTGCCAGCAGTGTCTGGGGAGATATCGTTGGCTACACCTTC. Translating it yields CASSVWGDIVGYTF.

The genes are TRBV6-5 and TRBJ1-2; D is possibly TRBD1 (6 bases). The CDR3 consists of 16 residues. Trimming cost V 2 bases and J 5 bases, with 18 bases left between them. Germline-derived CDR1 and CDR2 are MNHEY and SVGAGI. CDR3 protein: CASSYTPIGGAYGYTF. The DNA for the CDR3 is TGTGCCAGCAGTTACACTCCAATCGGGGGGGCATATGGCTACACCTTC.

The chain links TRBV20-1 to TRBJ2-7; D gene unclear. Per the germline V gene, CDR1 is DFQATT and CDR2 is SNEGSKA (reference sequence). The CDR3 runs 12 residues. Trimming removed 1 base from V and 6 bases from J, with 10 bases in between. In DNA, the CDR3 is TGCAGTGCTAGAGGGACCTCTAGCGAGCAGTACTTC. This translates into CSARGTSSEQYF.

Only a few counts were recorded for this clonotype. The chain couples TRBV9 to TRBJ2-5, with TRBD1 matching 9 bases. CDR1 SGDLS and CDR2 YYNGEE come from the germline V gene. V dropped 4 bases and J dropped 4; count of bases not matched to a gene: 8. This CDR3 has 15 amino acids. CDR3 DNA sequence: TGTGCCAGCAGCTATTGGACAGGGGAAGCAGAGACCCAGTACTTC. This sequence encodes CASSYWTGEAETQYF.

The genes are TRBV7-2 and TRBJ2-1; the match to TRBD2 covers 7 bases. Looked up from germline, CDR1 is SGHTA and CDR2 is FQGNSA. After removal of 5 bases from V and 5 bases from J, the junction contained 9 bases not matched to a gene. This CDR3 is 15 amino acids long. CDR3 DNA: TGTGCCAGCAGCCCCTCTAGCGGTCAAAACAATGAGCAGTTCTTC. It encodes CASSPSSGQNNEQFF.

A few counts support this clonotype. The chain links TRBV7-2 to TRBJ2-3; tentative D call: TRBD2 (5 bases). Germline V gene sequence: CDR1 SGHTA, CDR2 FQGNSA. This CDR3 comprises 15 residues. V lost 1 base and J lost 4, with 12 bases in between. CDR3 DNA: TGTGCCAGCAGCTTAGTGGACCTAGCTTCAGATACGCAGTATTTT. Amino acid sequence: CASSLVDLASDTQYF.

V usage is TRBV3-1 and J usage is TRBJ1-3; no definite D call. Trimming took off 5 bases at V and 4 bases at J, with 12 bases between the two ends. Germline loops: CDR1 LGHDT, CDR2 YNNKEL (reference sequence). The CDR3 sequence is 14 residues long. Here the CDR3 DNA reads TGTGCCAGCAGCGACCGTGGGAAGGGAAACACCATATATTTT. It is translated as CASSDRGKGNTIYF.